The clone carrying this TCR beta chain occurred a few times. Its cognate antigen is unknown. This record comes from a study of cytomegalovirus exposure and HLA in healthy donors. Background on the study: Previous work identified roughly 110 million unique TCR beta sequences from about 179 million T cells. Study-wide results and caveats: Most of the CMV-associated TCR beta chains (in a later analysis) appeared to be HLA-restricted. Presence/absence results assume similar sequencing depth per donor, which may not hold.

Trimming took off 8 bases at V and 8 bases at J, with 15 bases between the two ends. This CDR3 spans 12 amino acids. Germline assignment: CDR1 MNHNY and CDR2 SVGAGI (reference sequence). PCR was performed using 60 Vbeta and 13 Jbeta primers. Produced via immunoSEQ multiplex PCR; TCRdb's table is partial and in-frame only. The profile shows around 130,000 clones, around three quarters of them singletons. This clonotype originated in a woman between 50 and 59 years old in good health and CMV-seronegative. This chain connects TRBV6-6 to TRBJ1-1; D call uncertain. The sequenced sample consisted of PBMCs. CDR3 coding DNA: TGTGCCAGCCGTCCCGGGGTAGGGGAAGCTTTCTTT. This encodes CASRPGVGEAFF.